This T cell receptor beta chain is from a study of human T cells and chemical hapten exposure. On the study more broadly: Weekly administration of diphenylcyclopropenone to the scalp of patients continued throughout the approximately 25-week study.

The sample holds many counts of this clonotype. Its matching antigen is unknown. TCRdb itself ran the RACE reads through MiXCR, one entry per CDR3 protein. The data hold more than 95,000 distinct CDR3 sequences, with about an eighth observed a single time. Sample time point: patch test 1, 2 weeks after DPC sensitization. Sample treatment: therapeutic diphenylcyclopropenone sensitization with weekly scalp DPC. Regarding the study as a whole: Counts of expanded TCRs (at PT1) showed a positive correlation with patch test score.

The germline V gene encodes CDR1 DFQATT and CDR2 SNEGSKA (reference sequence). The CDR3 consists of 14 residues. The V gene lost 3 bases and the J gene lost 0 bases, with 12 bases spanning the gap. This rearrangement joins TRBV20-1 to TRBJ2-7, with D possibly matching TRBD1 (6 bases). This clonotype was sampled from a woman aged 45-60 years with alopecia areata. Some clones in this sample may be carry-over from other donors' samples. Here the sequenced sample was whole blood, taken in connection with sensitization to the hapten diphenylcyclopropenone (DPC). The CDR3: CSASVTGSSYEQYF. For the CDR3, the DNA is TGCAGTGCTAGCGTTACAGGGAGCTCCTACGAGCAGTACTTC.